The clone carrying this T cell receptor (beta chain) was observed a handful of times. Its antigen is currently unknown. The entry originates in a study of response to subunit inactivated influenza vaccine. Notes on the study in general: After each seasonal influenza vaccination, few new T cells are recruited, the authors suggested.

The CDR3 spans 15 residues. CDR1 is DFQATT, CDR2 SNEGSKA, per germline (reference sequence). Trimming took off 2 bases at V and 8 bases at J, with 22 bases between the two ends. TCRdb re-called the RT-PCR reads with MiXCR, one entry per CDR3 protein. The table lists roughly 780,000 distinct CDR3 sequences, less than 20% of them singletons. This sample comprised PBMCs from blood, obtained approximately 5 days after vaccination. The origin of this receptor is a man aged 45-60 years who received an inactivated influenza vaccine. The chain uses TRBV20-1 and TRBJ2-7; D might be TRBD2 (5 bases). The chain's CDR3 is CSARRRRAQPDKQYF. As DNA, the CDR3 is TGCAGTGCTAGACGAAGGCGGGCGCAACCCGACAAGCAGTACTTC.